One and the same sample provided the 14 T cell receptor beta chains below, sequenced in a study of shared clonotypes between healthy human individuals. The protocol was immunoSEQ multiplex PCR, while the TCRdb copy is restricted to in-frame clones and leaves out a portion. The data show roughly 2.5 million clones, approximately 90% seen once. Sequencing was carried out using naive CD4+ T cells sorted from blood. Indicated subset: CD45RA+ positively selected. The receptors derive from a man between 18 and 29 years old in good health.

V usage is TRBV5-4 and J usage is TRBJ1-1; 9 nucleotides agree with TRBD1. The length of the CDR3 is 13 residues. CDR1 and CDR2 (germline): SGHNT, YYREEE (reference sequence). With V trimmed by 2 bases and J by 11 bases, 7 bases remained unmatched. The CDR3 protein is CASSLGTGRVAFF. Here the CDR3 DNA reads TGTGCCAGCAGCTTAGGGACAGGGAGGGTCGCTTTCTTT.

The chain carries TRBV7-2 and TRBJ2-5, with 9 bases fitting TRBD2. Germline CDR1 reads SGHTA; CDR2 reads FQGNSA. V dropped 4 bases and J dropped 14; count of bases not matched to a gene: 11. This CDR3 region has 13 residues. This CDR3 is CASSSDRLADSYF. In DNA, the CDR3 is TGTGCCAGCAGCTCGGACCGACTAGCGGACAGTTACTTC. The whole variable domain, filled in from reference TRBV7-2 and TRBJ2-5, reads GAGVSQSPSNKVTEKGKDVELRCDPISGHTALYWYRQSLGQGLEFLIYFQGNSAPDKSGLPSDRFSAERTGGSVSTLTIQRTQQEDSAVYLCASSSDRLADSYFGPGTRLLVL.

Concerning this clone itself: The identical CDR3 is also encoded by other nucleotide sequences in the sample. The V gene is TRBV6-1, the J gene TRBJ1-5; D unresolved. CDR1 and CDR2 (germline): MNHNS, SASEGT. CDR3 length: 12 amino acids. V was shortened by 4 bases and J by 0 bases, with 1 base between the two germline ends. The CDR3 coding sequence is TGTGCCAGCAGTGTTAGCAATCAGCCCCAGCATTTT. Protein sequence: CASSVSNQPQHF.

The chain recombines TRBV14 with TRBJ2-7; unclear D gene. CDR1 SGHDN and CDR2 FVKESK come from the germline V gene. Trimming stripped 0 bases from V and 2 bases from J, with 8 bases between. The CDR3 runs 14 residues. In nucleotides, the CDR3 is TGTGCCAGCAGCCAAGATATCTTCCCCTACGAGCAGTACTTC. This encodes CASSQDIFPYEQYF.

The chain recombines TRBV5-6 with TRBJ1-2, with 10 bases lining up with TRBD1. The CDR3 loop spans 16 amino acids. Losses at the gene ends were 3 bases for V and 2 bases for J; bases not matched to a gene: 7. Germline CDR1 reads SGHDT; CDR2 reads YYEEEE. The CDR3 DNA reads TGTGCCAGCAGCTCCGTAAAGGGACAGGGGAACTATGGCTACACCTTC. Translating gives CASSSVKGQGNYGYTF.

The chain recombines TRBV5-4 with TRBJ2-7; 10 bases map to TRBD2. Germline trimming cut 5 bases from V and 5 bases from J; bases unmatched to any gene: 4. Germline CDR1 reads SGHNT; CDR2 reads YYREEE (reference sequence). This CDR3 contains 13 residues. The CDR3, as DNA: TGTGCCAGCAGACTAGCGGGATCCCACGAGCAGTACTTC. Amino acid sequence: CASRLAGSHEQYF.

V usage is TRBV19 and J usage is TRBJ2-2; TRBD2 matches 8 bases. J lost 1 base, V lost 5 bases, and 6 bases had no gene match. The CDR3 is 16 residues long. CDR1 LNHDA and CDR2 SQIVND come from the germline V gene (reference sequence). CDR3 sequence reads: CASSVQRGRNTGELFF. Written as DNA, the CDR3 is TGTGCCAGTAGTGTGCAGCGGGGGCGGAACACCGGGGAGCTGTTTTTT.

The V gene is TRBV5-5, the J gene TRBJ1-1; D call uncertain. The V gene lost 4 bases and the J gene lost 0 bases, with 10 bases spanning the gap. Germline V gene data show CDR1 as SGHKS and CDR2 as YYEKEE (reference sequence). This CDR3 is 14 amino acids long. This CDR3 is CASSLIRMNTEAFF. CDR3 DNA sequence: TGTGCCAGCAGCCTAATACGAATGAACACTGAAGCTTTCTTT.

V is TRBV7-8 and J is TRBJ1-1, with D maybe TRBD1 (6 bases). V was clipped by 5 bases and J by 6 bases, with 13 bases between them. Germline CDR1 SGHVS, CDR2 FQNEAQ. The CDR3 totals 13 residues. This CDR3 is CASSPRGTAEAFF. DNA for the CDR3: TGTGCCAGCAGCCCCAGGGGTACGGCTGAAGCTTTCTTT.

This clone occurred a few times. This CDR3 reads CASHAGWGYTF. The CDR3 coding sequence is TGTGCCAGCCATGCAGGATGGGGCTACACCTTC. V and J are TRBV6-5 and TRBJ1-2; no clear D gene. Germline CDR1 MNHEY, CDR2 SVGAGI. The CDR3 loop spans 11 amino acids. V dropped 8 bases and J dropped 8 bases, with 12 bases sitting between them.

A remark on this clone: This may arise from a read error, as a much more abundant clone is one base away. The identical CDR3 is also encoded by other nucleotide sequences in the sample. The V call is TRBV5-4, the J call TRBJ1-1; no reliable D call. Deletions cut 2 bases from V and 1 base from J, with 6 bases between. The CDR3 is 13 residues long. CDR1 SGHNT and CDR2 YYREEE come from the germline V gene (reference sequence). For the CDR3, the DNA is TGTGCCAGCAGCTTTTCAGGGAACACTGAAGCTTTCTTT. This encodes CASSFSGNTEAFF.

This chain links TRBV7-3 with TRBJ2-3; D might be TRBD2 (6 bases). The CDR3 covers 13 residues. Trimming left V 5 bases short and J 4 bases short, with 10 bases between. Germline CDR1 reads SGHTA; CDR2 reads FQGTGA. The CDR3 nucleotides are TGTGCCAGCAGCCACCCGGGGGCAGATACGCAGTATTTT. Translation: CASSHPGADTQYF.

The J gene is TRBJ1-1, the V gene TRBV27; a weak D match, TRBD1 (6 bases). Deletions cut 3 bases from V and 4 bases from J, with 12 bases between. CDR1 and CDR2 from the germline V gene are MNHEY and SMNVEV (reference sequence). CDR3 length: 14 residues. The DNA for the CDR3 is TGTGCCAGCAGTTTTCGGGGGCAGGTCACTGAAGCTTTCTTT. This codes for CASSFRGQVTEAFF.

This sequence joins TRBV10-3 and TRBJ1-2; D gene uncertain. Trimming pared 10 bases from V and 8 bases from J, leaving 8 bases between. Germline V gene sequence: CDR1 ENHRY, CDR2 SYGVKD. This CDR3 is 9 amino acids long. The CDR3 nucleotides read TGTGCCACCGGGGAAGGCTACACCTTC. This gives the protein CATGEGYTF.